These 18 T cell receptor beta chains came from one sample sequenced in a study of blood T cell repertoires in COVID-19. Clones were read by immunoSEQ multiplex PCR, and TCRdb kept only the in-frame ones, dropping some. The table records 340,000 or so clones, around 86% of them present only once. Input material: peripheral blood. The source is a man between 50 and 59 years old with active or convalescent COVID-19.

This chain connects TRBV5-5 to TRBJ1-4; D is possibly TRBD1 (5 bases). V dropped 4 bases and J dropped 0 bases, with 13 bases sitting between them. CDR3 length: 16 amino acids. The germline V gene has CDR1 SGHKS and CDR2 YYEKEE (reference sequence). The CDR3 loop reads CASSLGLFATNEKLFF. The DNA for the CDR3 is TGTGCCAGCAGCCTGGGACTGTTTGCAACTAATGAAAAACTGTTTTTT.

This sequence joins TRBV28 and TRBJ1-2, with 7 bases lining up with TRBD1. V dropped 10 bases and J dropped 7; count of bases not matched to a gene: 18. CDR3 length equals 15 residues. Germline V lookup: CDR1 MDHEN, CDR2 SYDVKM. CDR3 in DNA: TGTGCCACTCCTTCTTCACTAACAGGGGTCGGTGGCTACACCTTC. Encoded protein: CATPSSLTGVGGYTF.

Comments on this clone: The sample has other DNA sequences that encode this CDR3 too. The chain has TRBV18 and TRBJ2-3; D call uncertain. The CDR3 runs 13 residues. CDR1 is KGHSH and CDR2 is LQKENI in the germline V gene. The V gene lost 6 bases and the J gene lost 0 bases, with 7 bases spanning the gap. CDR3 protein: CASSPPSTDTQYF. The CDR3, as DNA: TGTGCCAGCTCCCCCCCTAGCACAGATACGCAGTATTTT.

This chain links TRBV19 with TRBJ1-3, with D unresolved. V shed 3 bases and J shed 2 bases, with 8 bases lying between them. This CDR3 region has 14 residues. CDR1 is LNHDA, CDR2 SQIVND, per germline (reference sequence). CDR3: CASSIIGAGNTIYF. CDR3 coding DNA: TGTGCCAGTAGTATCATCGGGGCTGGAAACACCATATATTTT.

The gene calls are TRBV10-3 and TRBJ2-7, with 9 bases lining up with TRBD2. There are 12 residues in the CDR3. CDR1 is ENHRY, CDR2 SYGVKD, per germline. V lost 11 bases and J lost 4; bases outside the gene matches: 6. CDR3 amino acids: CAGGGATYEQYF. The DNA of the CDR3 is TGTGCCGGCGGGGGGGCCACATACGAGCAGTACTTC.

This chain connects TRBV29-1 to TRBJ1-1, with a weak D call TRBD1 (5 bases). From germline, CDR1 is SQVTM and CDR2 ANQGSEA. The CDR3 sequence is 14 residues long. Between the trimmed V and J ends, which lost 4 bases and 0 bases, there was a span of 12 bases. The CDR3 DNA reads as TGCAGCGTTGTTAATCAGGGATTGAACACTGAAGCTTTCTTT. It translates to CSVVNQGLNTEAFF.

This clone was recorded only once. The chain carries TRBV28 and TRBJ1-1; no reliable D call. The CDR3 is 13 amino acids. Germline values: CDR1 MDHEN, CDR2 SYDVKM. V gave up 3 bases and J gave up 3 bases, with 8 bases separating them. The DNA of the CDR3 is TGTGCCAGCAGTTTGCCCGGGTACACTGAAGCTTTCTTT. Translating it yields CASSLPGYTEAFF.

The chain joins TRBV30 to TRBJ1-2; 10 bases are a match to TRBD1. The germline CDR1 and CDR2 sequences are GTSNPN and SVGIG (reference sequence). The CDR3 is 17 residues long. J was trimmed by 4 bases and V by 5 bases; bases with no gene match: 16. The CDR3 protein is CAWSPGTGAPPPYGYTF. CDR3 DNA sequence: TGTGCCTGGTCGCCCGGGACAGGGGCGCCCCCGCCCTATGGCTACACCTTC.

This sequence joins TRBV7-2 and TRBJ2-2, with 7 bases identical to TRBD2. Germline V gene lookup returns CDR1 SGHTA and CDR2 FQGNSA. This CDR3 spans 16 amino acids. The V and J ends lost 3 bases and 3 bases, in that order; junction bases with no gene match: 7. In DNA, the CDR3 is TGTGCCAGCAGCTTGATTGCGGGGGTCGACACCGGGGAGCTGTTTTTT. Protein: CASSLIAGVDTGELFF.

A single count supports this clone. The chain has TRBV27 and TRBJ1-5; a weak D match, TRBD1 (5 bases). The CDR3 has 16 amino acids. V was cut by 8 bases and J by 4 bases, with 21 bases left in between. Germline V gene data show CDR1 as MNHEY and CDR2 as SMNVEV (reference sequence). CDR3 in amino acids: CASRPAGEYLNQPQHF. The CDR3 region has the DNA TGTGCCAGCCGACCTGCGGGGGAATATCTTAATCAGCCCCAGCATTTT.

The CDR3 DNA sequence: TGTGCCAGCAGTGGGGGACAGGAAAGAGCTGGAAACACCATATATTTT. Translating it yields CASSGGQERAGNTIYF. The J gene is TRBJ1-3, the V gene TRBV2; TRBD1 matches 8 bases. Trimming cost V 4 bases and J 2 bases; bases outside gene matches: 7. The CDR3 is 16 amino acids. Germline V gene sequence: CDR1 SNHLY, CDR2 FYNNEI.

This chain links TRBV5-4 with TRBJ1-2; a possible D gene is TRBD1 (5 bases). V lost 2 bases and J 4 bases, leaving 12 bases between the germline ends. The length of the CDR3 is 14 residues. Looked up from germline, CDR1 is SGHNT and CDR2 is YYREEE (reference sequence). The CDR3 DNA is TGTGCCAGCAGCTTTGCCAGGGCAGCCTATGGCTACACCTTC. Protein product: CASSFARAAYGYTF.

V usage is TRBV7-9 and J usage is TRBJ2-7; D remains ambiguous. V dropped 1 base and J dropped 0 bases, with 16 bases sitting between them. CDR3 length: 17 amino acids. The germline CDR1 and CDR2 sequences are SEHNR and FQNEAQ (reference sequence). CDR3 region: CASSLDLGDPSSYEQYF. Written as DNA, the CDR3 is TGTGCCAGCAGCTTAGATCTTGGAGACCCAAGCTCCTACGAGCAGTACTTC.

The chain is built from TRBV4-3 and TRBJ2-3; D perhaps matches TRBD2 (6 bases). CDR3 size: 13 residues. V was shortened by 4 bases and J by 5 bases, with 10 bases between the two germline ends. Germline assignment: CDR1 LGHNA and CDR2 YSLEER. The CDR3 bases are TGCGCCAGCAGCCCCCAGGGAGGAGATACGCAGTATTTT. Amino acids: CASSPQGGDTQYF.

The rearrangement joins TRBV27 to TRBJ1-5, with D tentatively TRBD1 (5 bases). The V end was cut by 0 bases, the J end by 8 bases, with 14 bases between. Germline loops: CDR1 MNHEY, CDR2 SMNVEV (reference sequence). The CDR3 runs to 15 residues. CDR3 coding DNA: TGTGCCAGCAGTTTATCCTCGCAGGGTTTCGAGCCCCAGCATTTT. Amino acids: CASSLSSQGFEPQHF.

On this clone itself: Other DNA sequences in the same sample also yield this CDR3. This sequence joins TRBV3-1 (or the pseudogene TRBV3-2) and TRBJ1-2; no clear D gene. V lost 0 bases to trimming and J lost 2 bases, with 7 bases between them. CDR1 and CDR2 from the germline V gene are LGHDT and YNNKEL (reference sequence). This CDR3 region has 14 residues. DNA of the CDR3: TGTGCCAGCAGCCAAGAGGGAGGGAACTATGGCTACACCTTC. Its translation: CASSQEGGNYGYTF.

The chain links TRBV9 to TRBJ2-1; 9 nucleotides match TRBD1. The germline gives CDR1 SGDLS, CDR2 YYNGEE. The junction had 7 bases not matched to a gene; V was cut back by 5 bases and J by 1 base. The CDR3 has 16 residues. CDR3 amino acids: CASRPDRGLSYNEQFF. The CDR3 DNA follows: TGTGCCAGCAGGCCTGACAGGGGGTTATCCTACAATGAGCAGTTCTTC.

The chain joins TRBV4-2 to TRBJ2-3; D is ambiguous. V was pared by 3 bases and J by 4 bases, with 11 bases between. Germline CDR1 and CDR2: LGHNA and YNFKEQ. This CDR3 contains 14 residues. The CDR3 is CASSQTTFSDTQYF. CDR3 bases: TGTGCCAGCAGCCAGACAACATTTTCAGATACGCAGTATTTT.